This TCR beta chain appears in the sequencing data of a study of blood T cell repertoires in COVID-19 (TCRdb year 2020). Regarding the complete study: The collaborator samples originated in the United States, Italy and Spain and spanned the acute and convalescent phases of COVID-19. Where available, HLA class I and class II types were taken from metadata supplied by the sample provider and were not determined by assay-based typing. The repertoires were made available in a free public database intended to serve as a resource for research on the immune response to SARS-CoV-2. Nearly every sample came with metadata listing a de-identified subject ID, COVID-19 status, age in years and sex. The prospective study material was composed of cDNA or gDNA derived from T cells, B-cell-depleted T cells, or PBMCs. The dataset comprised deeply sampled blood TCRbeta repertoires from subjects exposed to, actively infected with, or recovered from COVID-19. The samples were drawn from the first 160 participants of the ongoing ImmuneRACE study and from more than 1,000 subjects provided by 6 global collaborators.

General study outcomes and caveats: Clinical and demographic metadata were provided uncurated, with the amount varying by source and participant.

Remarks on this clone: Which antigen it targets is not known. No per-base quality is available; no much larger clone lies one base away.

Each collaborating institution followed its own protocols to collect whole blood in K2EDTA tubes. For TCRbeta analysis, collaborators shipped samples as frozen whole blood, isolated PBMCs, or DNA extracted from either of those sample types. CDR3 length: 14 amino acids, cysteine to phenylalanine. This entry keeps only the CDR3 DNA: 42 bases, framed from base 1. For CDR1 and CDR2, the germline V gene lists SQVTM and ANQGSEA. V loses 4 bases, J loses 0 bases, and the germline ends lie 11 bases apart. The immunoSEQ Assay, a bias-controlled multiplex PCR, was used to amplify TCRbeta CDR3 regions from genomic DNA. Per the authors' processing: The number of nucleated cells in each sample was estimated from the amplification of reference gene primers within the assay. Sequence reads were collapsed and filtered to measure the absolute abundance of every unique TCRbeta CDR3 rearrangement. For each sample, productive Simpson clonality was calculated as the square root of Simpson's diversity index across productive rearrangements. Held by TCRdb, this immuneACCESS table contains in-frame sequences only and omits some clones. Under half of the omission traces to an unresolved V gene where checked; the cause of the rest is unknown. V, J and clone size are taken as reported in that table, and D and trimming were inferred from the DNA itself. The table for this sample lists 110,000 to 150,000 clones; about 87% of them were counted only once. 8% to 13% of the sample is taken by the ten largest.

The sample comprised peripheral blood. Here the chain combines TRBV29-1 and TRBJ2-3; the D gene assignment is ambiguous. This receptor was taken from a woman older than 75 with acute or convalescent COVID-19. Here is the DNA: TGCAGCGTTGCTAGAGGTGACAGCACAGATACGCAGTATTTT. This yields the protein CSVARGDSTDTQYF.